A selection of T cell receptor beta chains follows, all from one sample in a study of T cells in Graves' hyperthyroidism and ophthalmopathy. Using its own MiXCR run on the multiplex PCR reads, TCRdb lists one record per CDR3 protein. The sample lists 700,000 or so distinct CDR3 sequences, 15% to 20% seen once, with under 10% in the top ten. The sequencing sample was made of blood. The receptors shown here come from a man between 18 and 35 years old with Graves' hyperthyroidism. The CDR3 runs from the conserved cysteine through the conserved F or W. For some rows the clone size is stated as once, few or many, or as a class when expanded; others skip it.

J gene: TRBJ2-7; V gene: TRBV6-1; clone size: few; CDR3 protein: CASQGMGYEQYF
J gene: TRBJ2-5; V gene: TRBV5-8; clone size: many; CDR3 protein: CASSLGTAKETQYF
J gene: TRBJ2-1; V gene: TRBV2; clone size: -; CDR3 protein: CASSSVLAGRYNEQFF
J gene: TRBJ1-4; V gene: TRBV30; clone size: many; CDR3 protein: CAWRRQGTNEKLFF
J gene: TRBJ1-1; V gene: TRBV2; clone size: many; CDR3 protein: CASSEKGLMNTEAFF
J gene: TRBJ2-5; V gene: TRBV2; clone size: many; CDR3 protein: CASSEALPPDQETQYF
J gene: TRBJ2-1; V gene: TRBV20-1; clone size: few; CDR3 protein: CSARGKRETWDEQFF
J gene: TRBJ1-1; V gene: TRBV6-1; clone size: few; CDR3 protein: CASRRDPRRVENTEAFF
J gene: TRBJ2-3; V gene: TRBV5-1; clone size: once; CDR3 protein: CASSPKTSGGADTQYF
J gene: TRBJ2-7; V gene: TRBV18; clone size: few; CDR3 protein: CASSPPPYGEDSEQYF
J gene: TRBJ2-3; V gene: TRBV24-1; clone size: -; CDR3 protein: CATSDPDRGPPDTQYF
J gene: TRBJ2-2; V gene: TRBV5-4; clone size: -; CDR3 protein: CASSSETGYTGELFF
J gene: TRBJ2-3; V gene: TRBV25-1; clone size: -; CDR3 protein: CASTAVAGGPTDTQYF
J gene: TRBJ2-7; V gene: TRBV20-1; clone size: -; CDR3 protein: CSASTGQRYEQYF
J gene: TRBJ2-1; V gene: TRBV12-5; clone size: -; CDR3 protein: CASGFRASGRVGSRNEQFF